The 8 T cell receptor beta chains below all came from one sample that was sequenced in a study of blood T cell repertoires in COVID-19. The table came from immunoSEQ multiplex PCR; TCRdb's copy has only in-frame clones and leaves some out. The table shows 150,000 to 190,000 clones, with more than 85% occurring only once. Sample: peripheral blood. Receptors were obtained from a woman aged 70-85 years with acute or convalescent COVID-19.

CDR3 in DNA: TGTGCCAGTAGTGCTGGGACTAGCGGGACCTACAATGAGCAGTTCTTC. Protein product: CASSAGTSGTYNEQFF. The chain couples TRBV19 to TRBJ2-1; TRBD2 matches 13 bases. The CDR3 consists of 16 residues. The V gene end was trimmed by 5 bases and the J gene end by 2 bases; junction bases not matched to a gene: 3. Germline CDR1 is LNHDA and CDR2 is SQIVND (reference sequence).

This sequence joins TRBV14 and TRBJ2-1, with no clear D. The ends were cut back, 1 base at V and 13 bases at J, with 8 bases in the middle. This CDR3 has 11 residues. Germline V lookup: CDR1 SGHDN, CDR2 FVKESK. CDR3 DNA: TGTGCCAGCAGCCAAGGAGGTCCCCAGTTCTTC. It encodes CASSQGGPQFF. Using reference TRBV14 and TRBJ2-1 for the parts outside the CDR3, the full variable domain is EAGVTQFPSHSVIEKGQTVTLRCDPISGHDNLYWYRRVMGKEIKFLLHFVKESKQDESGMPNNRFLAERTGGTYSTLKVQPAELEDSGVYFCASSQGGPQFFGPGTRLTVL.

This clone was observed once. The rearrangement joins TRBV7-2 to TRBJ2-3, with no clear D. Germline CDR1 reads SGHTA; CDR2 reads FQGNSA. Trimming shortened V by 3 bases and J by 6 bases, and 10 bases separated the two germline ends. This CDR3 contains 13 residues. CDR3 sequence: CASSFQVADTQYF. CDR3 DNA: TGTGCCAGCAGCTTCCAAGTAGCCGATACGCAGTATTTT.

The V gene is TRBV5-6, the J gene TRBJ1-4, with a tentative D call TRBD1 (5 bases). CDR3 length: 15 residues. Germline V gives CDR1 SGHDT, CDR2 YYEEEE. Trimming shortened V by 3 bases and J by 8 bases, and 17 bases separated the two germline ends. CDR3 protein: CASSSGGTKREKLFF. CDR3 DNA: TGTGCCAGCAGCTCCGGGGGAACTAAGAGGGAAAAACTGTTTTTT.

The rearrangement links TRBV7-2 to TRBJ1-1; tentatively, D is TRBD1 (5 bases). The CDR3 extends over 15 amino acids. Germline V gene lookup returns CDR1 SGHTA and CDR2 FQGNSA. V shed 1 base and J shed 1 base, with 10 bases lying between them. CDR3 region: CASSLVTVRNTEAFF. The CDR3 DNA sequence: TGTGCCAGCAGCTTAGTGACAGTTAGGAACACTGAAGCTTTCTTT.

The chain is built from TRBV3-1 (or the pseudogene TRBV3-2) and TRBJ1-5; maybe TRBD1 (6 bases). The CDR3 has 14 amino acids. The V gene's germline CDR1 is LGHDT and CDR2 YNNKEL (reference sequence). Trimming took 7 bases from V and 0 from J, leaving 10 bases between them. DNA for the CDR3: TGTGCCAGCACTCAGGGGTATAGCAATCAGCCCCAGCATTTT. Protein: CASTQGYSNQPQHF.

This CDR3 reads CASSFVSQGGEQFF. The CDR3 nucleotides are TGTGCCAGCAGCTTTGTCAGCCAAGGAGGTGAGCAGTTCTTC. The chain is built from TRBV11-3 and TRBJ2-1, with D possibly TRBD2 on 5 matching bases. V shed 3 bases and J shed 9 bases, with 15 bases lying between them. The CDR3 totals 14 residues. In germline, CDR1 is SGHNT, CDR2 YENEEA.

This sequence joins TRBV2 and TRBJ1-3; 9 nucleotides agree with TRBD1. V dropped 4 bases and J dropped 2; count of bases not matched to a gene: 3. This CDR3 region has 15 residues. Germline CDR1 is SNHLY and CDR2 is FYNNEI. The CDR3: CASSVTGGPGNTIYF. CDR3 DNA: TGTGCCAGCAGTGTTACAGGGGGCCCTGGAAACACCATATATTTT. Together with reference TRBV2 and TRBJ1-3, the CDR3 gives the full variable domain: EPEVTQTPSHQVTQMGQEVILRCVPISNHLYFYWYRQILGQKVEFLVSFYNNEISEKSEIFDDQFSVERPDGSNFTLKIRSTKLEDSAMYFCASSVTGGPGNTIYFGEGSWLTVV.